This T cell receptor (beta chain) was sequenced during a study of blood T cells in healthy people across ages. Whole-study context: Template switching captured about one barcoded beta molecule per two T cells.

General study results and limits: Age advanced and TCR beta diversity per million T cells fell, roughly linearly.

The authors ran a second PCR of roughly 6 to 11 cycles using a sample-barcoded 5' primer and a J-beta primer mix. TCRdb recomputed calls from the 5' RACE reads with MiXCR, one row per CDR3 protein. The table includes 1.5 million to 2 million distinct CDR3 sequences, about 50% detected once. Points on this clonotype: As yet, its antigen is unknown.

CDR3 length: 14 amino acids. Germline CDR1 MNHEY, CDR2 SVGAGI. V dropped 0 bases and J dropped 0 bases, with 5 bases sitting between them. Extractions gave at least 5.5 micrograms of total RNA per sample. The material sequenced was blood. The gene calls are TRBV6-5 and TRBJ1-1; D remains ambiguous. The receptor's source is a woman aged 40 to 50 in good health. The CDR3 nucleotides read TGTGCCAGCAGTTACTCTCGGTTGAACACTGAAGCTTTCTTT. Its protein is CASSYSRLNTEAFF.